The 9 T cell receptor beta chains listed next were all sequenced from one sample in a study of T cell responses to AZD1222 COVID-19 vaccine. Using immunoSEQ multiplex PCR, the repertoire was profiled, and TCRdb retains in-frame clones only, with some absent. The sample carries around 120,000 clones, about 90% recorded once. Source: peripheral blood, taken on day 0 of AZD1222 vaccination. The receptors here all came from an adult in good health.

This clone was recorded only once. At the DNA level, this CDR3 is encoded by other sequences in the same sample as well. The chain has TRBV30 and TRBJ1-3; TRBD1 might be the D (6 bases). Germline V gives CDR1 GTSNPN, CDR2 SVGIG (reference sequence). This CDR3 has 14 residues. V was pared by 5 bases and J by 1 base, with 12 bases between. The CDR3 here is CAWSQTGSGNTIYF. In DNA, the CDR3 is TGTGCCTGGTCCCAGACAGGATCTGGAAACACCATATATTTT.

The rearrangement joins TRBV19 to TRBJ1-5, with D unclear. This CDR3 comprises 15 residues. The V end was cut by 3 bases, the J end by 0 bases, with 9 bases between. The germline gives CDR1 LNHDA, CDR2 SQIVND (reference sequence). The CDR3 protein is CASSIGSSSNQPQHF. In nucleotides, the CDR3 is TGTGCCAGTAGTATTGGCAGTTCTAGCAATCAGCCCCAGCATTTT.

This sequence joins TRBV28 and TRBJ1-1; no definite D call. This CDR3 is 13 amino acids long. Germline V CDR1 and CDR2: MDHEN, SYDVKM. V dropped 7 bases and J dropped 11 bases, with 20 bases sitting between them. The CDR3 region is CASTYVGLVGAFF. CDR3 sequence (DNA): TGTGCCAGCACCTACGTCGGCCTTGTCGGGGCTTTCTTT.

V gene TRBV29-1 combines with J gene TRBJ2-5; D possibly corresponds to TRBD1 (6 bases). V was trimmed by 4 bases and J by 13 bases, leaving 16 bases between them. CDR1 SQVTM and CDR2 ANQGSEA come from the germline V gene. CDR3 length: 11 residues. CDR3 sequence reads: CSVGYPGTLYF. The CDR3 DNA reads as TGCAGCGTTGGATACCCCGGGACACTGTACTTC.

The chain is built from TRBV27 and TRBJ1-2, with D possibly being TRBD1 (6 bases). The length of the CDR3 is 14 residues. Trimming took 5 bases from V and 8 from J, leaving 18 bases between them. In germline, CDR1 is MNHEY, CDR2 SMNVEV (reference sequence). The CDR3 DNA follows: TGTGCCAGCAGTAATAGAGGGGGGCAGGGAGGCTACACCTTC. It specifies CASSNRGGQGGYTF.

CDR3 DNA: TGTGCCAGCAGTTTATCGTGGTACAGTCGCTCCTACGAGCAGTACTTC. Translating it yields CASSLSWYSRSYEQYF. This sequence joins TRBV27 and TRBJ2-7; D is uncertain. From germline, CDR1 is MNHEY and CDR2 SMNVEV (reference sequence). Trimming took off 0 bases at V and 0 bases at J, with 12 bases between the two ends. The CDR3 totals 16 residues.

The chain employs TRBV7-9 and TRBJ2-7, with TRBD1 identical over 9 bases. V lost 5 bases and J lost 6; bases outside the gene matches: 11. CDR1 and CDR2 from the germline V gene are SEHNR and FQNEAQ (reference sequence). This CDR3 has 15 residues. CDR3 sequence: CASSAITGTGTEQYF. The CDR3 DNA sequence: TGTGCCAGCAGCGCAATTACCGGGACAGGGACCGAGCAGTACTTC.

This rearrangement joins TRBV7-3 to TRBJ2-1; the D gene is possibly TRBD2 (6 bases). V was cut by 5 bases and J by 6 bases, with 11 bases left in between. This CDR3 contains 13 residues. Germline values: CDR1 SGHTA, CDR2 FQGTGA. CDR3 in DNA: TGTGCCAGCAGCCCGCGGGGTAGCAATGAGCAGTTCTTC. Protein product: CASSPRGSNEQFF.

This rearrangement joins TRBV5-1 to TRBJ2-7; D remains ambiguous. This CDR3 spans 14 amino acids. Trimming shortened V by 5 bases and J by 0 bases, and 12 bases separated the two germline ends. From germline, CDR1 is SGHRS and CDR2 YFSETQ. CDR3 bases: TGCGCCAGCAGACCACAGTCTTACTCCTACGAGCAGTACTTC. The encoded protein is CASRPQSYSYEQYF.